This passage covers 31 T cell receptor beta chains from one sample sequenced in a study of T cells after yellow fever vaccination. One entry per CDR3 protein results from TCRdb running MiXCR on the 5' RACE reads. Among approximately 250,000 distinct CDR3 sequences, around 6.7% were seen once, and the ten largest hold 1% to 1.2%. The specimen was CD4+ T cells sorted from PBMCs, collected on the day of the yellow fever booster vaccination. These receptors all stem from a man under 40 who received the YFV17D yellow fever vaccine.

This clonotype was seen many times. The chain carries TRBV18 and TRBJ2-4; 8 nucleotides match TRBD1. Germline values: CDR1 KGHSH, CDR2 LQKENI. The CDR3 contains 13 residues. The ends lost 3 bases at V and 8 bases at J; junction bases unmatched: 3. The CDR3: CASSPPQGDIQYF. CDR3 in DNA: TGTGCCAGCTCACCCCCACAGGGGGACATTCAGTACTTC.

In regard to this clonotype: This may come from a read error, since a much larger clone is one base off. The chain recombines TRBV20-1 with TRBJ2-7, with D unresolved. This CDR3 has 11 residues. CDR1 and CDR2 (germline): DFQATT, SNEGSKA (reference sequence). Trimming removed 8 bases from V and 3 bases from J, with 11 bases in between. The CDR3 bases are TGCAGTTTGATCAAGAACTACGAGCAGTACTTC. Its translation is CSLIKNYEQYF.

The rearrangement joins TRBV6-1 to TRBJ2-5; 8 bases fit TRBD2. There are 16 residues in the CDR3. CDR1 MNHNS and CDR2 SASEGT come from the germline V gene. V was pared by 0 bases and J by 4 bases, with 7 bases of the junction left unmatched. The CDR3 protein is CASSEAPLAGLETQYF. The CDR3 region has the DNA TGTGCCAGCAGTGAAGCGCCGCTAGCGGGCTTAGAGACCCAGTACTTC.

There are a few counts of this clonotype. The rearrangement joins TRBV10-3 to TRBJ2-2; the D is unclear. Looked up from germline, CDR1 is ENHRY and CDR2 is SYGVKD. The CDR3 sequence is 14 residues long. The V end lost 5 bases, the J end lost 5 bases, and 12 bases lay between the germline ends. CDR3 in amino acids: CAISQYTATGELFF. The CDR3 DNA is TGTGCCATCAGTCAATACACAGCAACCGGGGAGCTGTTTTTT.

This clonotype was counted only a few times. The chain is built from TRBV6-5 and TRBJ2-1, with TRBD2 matching 10 bases. Germline V gene data show CDR1 as MNHEY and CDR2 as SVGAGI. CDR3 size: 16 residues. Trimming at V came to 2 bases and at J to 4 bases, leaving 5 bases not matched to a gene. Here the CDR3 reads CASSYRSGGPYNEQFF. CDR3 DNA sequence: TGTGCCAGCAGTTACCGTAGCGGGGGGCCGTACAATGAGCAGTTCTTC.

This clonotype was recorded at least ten times. The chain employs TRBV12-3 or TRBV12-4 and TRBJ2-3; D ambiguous. The V gene lost 5 bases and the J gene lost 3 bases, with 9 bases spanning the gap. The length of the CDR3 is 13 residues. CDR3 DNA: TGTGCCAGCAGTCCACAGCAGACAGATACGCAGTATTTT. Protein product: CASSPQQTDTQYF.

The gene calls are TRBV20-1 and TRBJ2-1; 12 nucleotides line up with TRBD2. CDR3 size: 14 residues. Germline V CDR1 and CDR2: DFQATT, SNEGSKA (reference sequence). Losses at the gene ends were 6 bases for V and 10 bases for J; bases not matched to a gene: 10. CDR3 coding DNA: TGCAGTGCCACCCTAGCGGGAGGGGTTGGGGAGCAGTTCTTC. It specifies CSATLAGGVGEQFF.

This clonotype has just a few counts. The chain recombines TRBV7-2 with TRBJ2-3; the match to TRBD2 covers 12 bases. J lost 3 bases, V lost 5 bases, and 6 bases had no gene match. Germline CDR1 is SGHTA and CDR2 is FQGNSA. The CDR3 is made up of 16 amino acids. The CDR3 reads CASSTGLAGLTDTQYF. The CDR3 nucleotides are TGTGCCAGCAGCACCGGACTAGCGGGACTAACAGATACGCAGTATTTT.

There are many counts of this clonotype. J is TRBJ2-3 and V is TRBV20-1, with a weak D call TRBD2 (6 bases). CDR1 is DFQATT and CDR2 is SNEGSKA in the germline V gene (reference sequence). V was trimmed by 2 bases and J by 1 base, leaving 16 bases between them. This CDR3 contains 16 residues. The CDR3 here is CSARPWDGGGTDTQYF. CDR3 sequence (DNA): TGCAGTGCTAGACCCTGGGATGGCGGGGGCACAGATACGCAGTATTTT.

This clonotype was observed a single time. A single base separates this from a much larger clone, so it may be a read error. Because the CDR3 is missing its conserved closing phenylalanine or tryptophan, this is likely a read error. This chain connects TRBV7-8 to TRBJ2-5; 8 nucleotides line up with TRBD2. CDR1 is SGHVS, CDR2 FQNEAQ, per germline. There are 14 residues in the CDR3. Trimming at V came to 5 bases and at J to 5 bases, leaving 7 bases not matched to a gene. CDR3 nucleotide sequence: TGTGCCAGCAGCGCCCGGACTAGCTGGGAGACCCAGTACCTC. The encoded protein is CASSARTSWETQYL.

In this sample, this clonotype turned up a few times. The J gene is TRBJ2-1, the V gene TRBV3-1; D is ambiguous. The V end lost 3 bases, the J end lost 8 bases, and 8 bases lay between the germline ends. From germline, CDR1 is LGHDT and CDR2 YNNKEL (reference sequence). The CDR3 is 12 residues long. CDR3 coding DNA: TGTGCCAGCAGCCATGGGCTGGATGAGCAGTTCTTC. Its translation: CASSHGLDEQFF.

This clonotype occurred many times. CDR3: CASRELAGVDEQYF. CDR3 in DNA: TGTGCCAGCAGAGAGTTAGCGGGAGTTGACGAGCAGTACTTC. The gene calls are TRBV12-3 or TRBV12-4 and TRBJ2-7, with 9 bases lining up with TRBD2. CDR3 size: 14 residues. Trimming cost V 6 bases and J 5 bases; bases outside gene matches: 8.

The table lists this clonotype with many counts. The chain couples TRBV28 to TRBJ2-5, with D perhaps TRBD1 or TRBD2 (5 bases each). CDR1 and CDR2 from the germline V gene are MDHEN and SYDVKM. The germline V and J ends were trimmed by 2 bases and 0 bases, with 10 bases remaining between them. The CDR3 sequence is 15 residues long. The CDR3 region has the DNA TGTGCCAGCAGTTTACCGGGGACGTACCAAGAGACCCAGTACTTC. Its protein is CASSLPGTYQETQYF.

This chain links TRBV20-1 with TRBJ2-7; 7 bases align to TRBD1. With 6 bases clipped from V and 3 bases from J, the junction kept 11 bases outside the gene matches. The CDR3 is made up of 14 amino acids. Germline CDR1 reads DFQATT; CDR2 reads SNEGSKA (reference sequence). The CDR3 bases are TGCAGTGCCTTCTACAGGGGCCGCGGCTACGAGCAGTACTTC. It is translated as CSAFYRGRGYEQYF.

This clonotype was recorded many times. The V gene is TRBV20-1, the J gene TRBJ2-3, with D uncertain. Trimming took 5 bases from V and 5 from J, leaving 14 bases between them. CDR3 length: 13 amino acids. The germline V gene encodes CDR1 DFQATT and CDR2 SNEGSKA (reference sequence). The CDR3 nucleotides read TGCAGTGCTCCTCCAACCTGGGGAGATACGCAGTATTTT. Amino acid sequence: CSAPPTWGDTQYF.

The rearrangement joins TRBV28 to TRBJ1-5; a possible D gene is TRBD1 (5 bases). From germline, CDR1 is MDHEN and CDR2 SYDVKM. The V end was cut by 4 bases, the J end by 6 bases, with 16 bases between. This CDR3 comprises 15 residues. DNA of the CDR3: TGTGCCAGCAGTTGGCGTCGAGTTGGGGGTCAGCCCCAGCATTTT. Translation: CASSWRRVGGQPQHF. Supplemented by reference TRBV28 and TRBJ1-5, the full variable domain reads DVKVTQSSRYLVKRTGEKVFLECVQDMDHENMFWYRQDPGLGLRLIYFSYDVKMKEKGDIPEGYSVSREKKERFSLILESASTNQTSMYLCASSWRRVGGQPQHFGDGTRLSIL.

This chain connects TRBV20-1 to TRBJ2-5; no clear D gene. The CDR3 is made up of 12 amino acids. Germline V CDR1 and CDR2: DFQATT, SNEGSKA (reference sequence). The CDR3 sequence: CRMMRGQETQYF. The DNA for the CDR3 is TGCAGGATGATGCGCGGACAAGAGACCCAGTACTTC.

The V gene is TRBV7-2, the J gene TRBJ2-1; D gene uncertain. Trimming pared 1 base from V and 9 bases from J, leaving 16 bases between. The CDR3 is made up of 15 amino acids. The germline gives CDR1 SGHTA, CDR2 FQGNSA. Here the CDR3 DNA reads TGTGCCAGCAGCTTAGAAGCTAGTCGCAGGCTTGAGCAGTTCTTC. Translating gives CASSLEASRRLEQFF.

This clonotype was seen ten or more times. The chain is built from TRBV5-1 and TRBJ2-1; D is unclear. The CDR3 runs to 16 residues. CDR1 SGHRS and CDR2 YFSETQ come from the germline V gene. The germline V and J ends were trimmed by 5 bases and 0 bases, with 15 bases remaining between them. The CDR3 region is CASRFAVGGSYNEQFF. DNA for the CDR3: TGCGCCAGCAGGTTCGCCGTGGGTGGCTCCTACAATGAGCAGTTCTTC.

This clonotype was picked up many times. This chain links TRBV20-1 with TRBJ2-1; D unresolved. Germline V gene data show CDR1 as DFQATT and CDR2 as SNEGSKA (reference sequence). The CDR3 is 11 amino acids. With 5 bases removed from V and 7 bases from J, the gap between germline ends came to 9 bases. The CDR3 here is CSAEILNEQFF. The CDR3 coding sequence is TGCAGTGCTGAAATTTTAAATGAGCAGTTCTTC.

This clonotype has only a few counts. Compared with germline, one end of the junction differs, possibly owing to a read error. The chain recombines TRBV5-4 with TRBJ2-7, with TRBD1 matching 10 bases. The CDR3 spans 13 residues. The germline gives CDR1 SGHNT, CDR2 YYREEE (reference sequence). DNA of the CDR3: TGTGCCAGCAGTTTGGACAGGGGGGACGAGCAGTACTTC. As protein: CASSLDRGDEQYF.

The J gene is TRBJ1-5, the V gene TRBV10-3; TRBD1 is a possible D gene (5 bases). This CDR3 has 14 residues. Trimming pared 4 bases from V and 10 bases from J, leaving 17 bases between. Germline V lookup: CDR1 ENHRY, CDR2 SYGVKD. The chain's CDR3 is CAISGTDNAQPQHF. CDR3 bases: TGTGCCATCAGTGGAACGGACAACGCCCAACCCCAGCATTTT.

The J gene is TRBJ1-3, the V gene TRBV19; D is unresolved. Trimming removed 8 bases from V and 0 bases from J, with 14 bases in between. The CDR3 totals 15 residues. Germline V gene lookup returns CDR1 LNHDA and CDR2 SQIVND (reference sequence). CDR3 region: CASSGGTNSGNTIYF. The CDR3 DNA reads as TGTGCCAGTTCGGGTGGAACCAACTCTGGAAACACCATATATTTT.

This clonotype was seen at least ten times. The rearrangement links TRBV5-4 to TRBJ2-1; 14 bases agree with TRBD2. V lost 3 bases, J lost 10 bases, and 18 bases stayed unmatched. The CDR3 runs to 19 residues. Germline CDR1 is SGHNT and CDR2 is YYREEE (reference sequence). DNA for the CDR3: TGTGCCAGCAGCTCCCCCGGGACTAGCGGGAGTCGGTGGCTCAGCGAGCAGTTCTTC. This sequence encodes CASSSPGTSGSRWLSEQFF. The full variable domain, rest sourced from reference TRBV5-4 and TRBJ2-1, is ETGVTQSPTHLIKTRGQQVTLRCSSQSGHNTVSWYQQALGQGPQFIFQYYREEENGRGNFPPRFSGLQFPNYSSELNVNALELDDSALYLCASSSPGTSGSRWLSEQFFGPGTRLTVL.

This clonotype was counted between two and nine times. V gene TRBV7-2 combines with J gene TRBJ2-5, with 10 bases aligning to TRBD2. This CDR3 comprises 17 residues. Germline values: CDR1 SGHTA, CDR2 FQGNSA. Unmatched junction bases numbered 12, after V lost 6 bases and J lost 2 bases. CDR3 coding DNA: TGTGCCAGCAGTAGGGGGGCTAGCGGGAGTGGGCAAGAGACCCAGTACTTC. Its protein is CASSRGASGSGQETQYF.

This clonotype was seen a handful of times. The rearrangement joins TRBV20-1 to TRBJ1-6; 7 bases are shared with TRBD1. CDR1 is DFQATT and CDR2 is SNEGSKA in the germline V gene (reference sequence). V trimming: 6 bases; J trimming: 7 bases; junction bases outside the gene matches: 9. The CDR3 totals 14 residues. The CDR3 protein is CSATYGTENSPLHF. CDR3 DNA sequence: TGCAGTGCGACGTACGGGACAGAGAATTCACCCCTCCACTTT.

This clonotype was picked up one time. V gene TRBV20-1 combines with J gene TRBJ2-2; TRBD1 is a possible D gene (5 bases). The CDR3 consists of 15 residues. CDR1 DFQATT and CDR2 SNEGSKA come from the germline V gene (reference sequence). V was shortened by 3 bases and J by 0 bases, with 11 bases between the two germline ends. Here the CDR3 DNA reads TGCAGTGCTAGGTCCCGGACAACGAACACCGGGGAGCTGTTTTTT. This codes for CSARSRTTNTGELFF.

This clonotype was counted only a few times. The chain joins TRBV18 to TRBJ2-5, with 8 bases that match TRBD1. In germline, CDR1 is KGHSH, CDR2 LQKENI. The CDR3 contains 15 residues. J gave up 5 bases and V 0 bases, and 5 bases lay outside the gene matches. The CDR3 loop reads CASSPPSGGGETQYF. CDR3 coding DNA: TGTGCCAGCTCACCACCGTCAGGGGGCGGGGAGACCCAGTACTTC.

This clonotype occurred many times. This sequence joins TRBV7-2 and TRBJ2-7; D possibly matches TRBD1 or TRBD2 (5 bases each). The CDR3 consists of 15 residues. Trimming took off 2 bases at V and 0 bases at J, with 11 bases between the two ends. CDR1 is SGHTA and CDR2 is FQGNSA in the germline V gene. The CDR3 loop is CASSLRGSFSYEQYF. In DNA, the CDR3 is TGTGCCAGCAGCTTACGGGGCAGTTTCTCCTACGAGCAGTACTTC.

This clonotype was counted a few times. The chain combines TRBV15 with TRBJ2-7, with a weak D call TRBD2 (5 bases). Germline V lookup: CDR1 LNHNV, CDR2 YYDKDF (reference sequence). The length of the CDR3 is 17 residues. V was shortened by 0 bases and J by 1 base, with 16 bases between the two germline ends. CDR3 protein: CATSRDLGSLRSYEQYF. Written as DNA, the CDR3 is TGTGCCACCAGCAGAGATCTGGGGAGCCTGCGGTCCTACGAGCAGTACTTC.

Many counts were recorded for this clonotype. The gene calls are TRBV7-8 and TRBJ2-3; 11 nucleotides line up with TRBD2. The V gene's germline CDR1 is SGHVS and CDR2 FQNEAQ. The V and J ends lost 0 bases and 6 bases, in that order; junction bases with no gene match: 20. This CDR3 region has 21 residues. The CDR3 sequence: CASSLAAGTSGANTKRDTQYF. The CDR3 coding sequence is TGTGCCAGCAGCTTAGCCGCCGGGACTAGCGGAGCTAACACAAAGCGGGATACGCAGTATTTT.